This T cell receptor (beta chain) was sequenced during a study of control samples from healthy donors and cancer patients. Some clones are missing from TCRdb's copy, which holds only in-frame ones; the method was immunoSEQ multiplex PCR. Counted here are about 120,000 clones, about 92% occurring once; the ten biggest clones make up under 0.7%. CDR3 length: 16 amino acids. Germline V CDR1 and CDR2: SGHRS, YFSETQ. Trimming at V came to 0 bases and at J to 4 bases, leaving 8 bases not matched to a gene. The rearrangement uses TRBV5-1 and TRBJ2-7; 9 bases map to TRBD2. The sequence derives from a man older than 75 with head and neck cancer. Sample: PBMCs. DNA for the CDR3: TGCGCCAGCAGCTTGGTTGGGCTAGCGGGGACGTACGAGCAGTACTTC. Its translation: CASSLVGLAGTYEQYF. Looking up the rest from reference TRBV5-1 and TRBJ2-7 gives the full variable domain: KAGVTQTPRYLIKTRGQQVTLSCSPISGHRSVSWYQQTPGQGLQFLFEYFSETQRNKGNFPGRFSGRQFSNSRSEMNVSTLELGDSALYLCASSLVGLAGTYEQYFGPGTRLTVT.